A selection of T cell receptor beta chains follows, all from one sample in a study of cytomegalovirus exposure and HLA in healthy donors. Sequencing used immunoSEQ multiplex PCR; TCRdb keeps in-frame clones, though not all of them. The sample lists about 170,000 clones, roughly 86% occurring once. The sequenced material came from PBMCs. These receptors were taken from a man aged 18 to 30 in good health and CMV-seropositive. Both conserved end residues are part of each CDR3. A D gene is named only where the DNA matches it firmly. Not every row has a clone size; where given, it reads once, few, many or a size class.

J gene	D gene	V gene	clone size	CDR3 length	CDR3 DNA	CDR3 protein
TRBJ1-3	.	TRBV7-9	.	13	TGTGCCAGCAGCCGAATACAGGGAAACACCATATATTTT	CASSRIQGNTIYF
TRBJ1-1	.	TRBV7-2	.	12	TGTGCCAGCAGCTCGGCCTGGGGGGGAGCTTTCTTT	CASSSAWGGAFF
TRBJ2-7	.	TRBV7-2	.	13	TGTGCCAGCAGCGAATTAGGGGGTCCGAGGGAGTACTTC	CASSELGGPREYF
TRBJ1-2	TRBD1	TRBV7-2	.	15	TGTGCCAGCAGCTTACGACAGGGTTTCAGCTATGGCTACACCTTC	CASSLRQGFSYGYTF
TRBJ2-7	TRBD2	TRBV4-2	many	16	TGTGCCAGCAGCCAAGAGGGAGCGGGAGGCTCCTACGAGCAGTACTTC	CASSQEGAGGSYEQYF
TRBJ1-1	.	TRBV7-9	.	15	TGTGCCAGCAGCTCTCAGGGTATGATGAACACTGAAGCTTTCTTT	CASSSQGMMNTEAFF
TRBJ2-3	.	TRBV5-6	.	15	TGTGCCAGCAGCTTGGCTGTGGGCTTCACAGATACGCAGTATTTT	CASSLAVGFTDTQYF
TRBJ2-1	TRBD2	TRBV27	.	15	TGTGCCAGCAGTCTAGCGGGATCCTCCTACAATGAGCAGTTCTTC	CASSLAGSSYNEQFF
TRBJ1-2	.	TRBV5-6	.	13	TGTGCCAGCAGCTTGCCCCCCTTCGGTGGCTACACCTTC	CASSLPPFGGYTF
TRBJ2-1	TRBD1	TRBV7-2	.	16	TGTGCCAGCAGCCCACGACAAGGGGGCGCGGACAATGAGCAGTTCTTC	CASSPRQGGADNEQFF
TRBJ2-1	TRBD2	TRBV5-6	.	12	TGTGCCAGCACCTATTCCGGGACTAAGCAGTTCTTC	CASTYSGTKQFF
TRBJ2-7	.	TRBV4-3	.	13	TGCGCCAGCAGCCTATTACAGGGTTACGAGCAGTACTTC	CASSLLQGYEQYF
TRBJ2-3	.	TRBV28	.	16	TGTGCCAGCAGTTCCCCCGGGGAACCGGGCACAGATACGCAGTATTTT	CASSSPGEPGTDTQYF
TRBJ1-2	.	TRBV4-1	.	15	TGCGCCAGCAGCCAGCACAGCCGCCCTAACTATGGCTACACCTTC	CASSQHSRPNYGYTF
TRBJ1-6	.	TRBV5-6	few	11	TGTGCCAGCAGCCGCGGGATTTTTATCGTTTTT	CASSRGIFIVF
TRBJ2-2	TRBD1	TRBV5-1	once	14	TGCGCCAGCAGCCGGGACAGAAACACCGGGGAGCTGTTTTTT	CASSRDRNTGELFF
TRBJ1-1	.	TRBV5-6	.	13	TGTGCCAGCAGCCCAACGGGGGATACTGAAGCTTTCTTT	CASSPTGDTEAFF
TRBJ2-5	TRBD2	TRBV2	.	15	TGTGCCAGCAGGGGAGGGCTAGCGGGACAAGAGACCCAGTACTTC	CASRGGLAGQETQYF
TRBJ1-2	TRBD1	TRBV5-6	.	14	TGTGCCAGCAGCTTGGGTGTCAGGGGGGATGGCTACACCTTC	CASSLGVRGDGYTF
TRBJ2-5	TRBD1	TRBV14	.	15	TGTGCCAGCAGCGTCCACAGGGGGCGGGGAGAGACCCAGTACTTC	CASSVHRGRGETQYF
TRBJ2-2	TRBD1	TRBV11-3	.	15	TGTGCCAGCAGTAAGGGACAGGGGAGAATCGGGGAGCTGTTTTTT	CASSKGQGRIGELFF
TRBJ2-7	TRBD1	TRBV5-1	.	14	TGCGCCAGCAGCCCGGACAGGGCTGGGTACGAGCAGTACTTC	CASSPDRAGYEQYF
TRBJ1-1	.	TRBV29-1	.	12	TGCAGCGCTATCGGGGGTGGCACTGAAGCTTTCTTT	CSAIGGGTEAFF
TRBJ1-1	TRBD1	TRBV6-5	.	13	TGTGCCAGCAGGCCGGGGGACAGAGAACGGGCTTTCTTT	CASRPGDRERAFF
TRBJ1-5	TRBD1	TRBV2	.	15	TGTGCCAGCACCAAAGGGACAGAATTTAATCAGCCCCAGCATTTT	CASTKGTEFNQPQHF
TRBJ1-2	.	TRBV6-6	few	16	TGTGCCAGCAGCCCATCCCCTCCCACAGGGCTCTATGGCTACACCTTC	CASSPSPPTGLYGYTF
TRBJ2-1	.	TRBV4-3	.	13	TGCGCCAGCAGCCAAGATCGAGGGTATGCGCAGTTCTTC	CASSQDRGYAQFF
TRBJ2-7	.	TRBV2	once	15	TGTGCCAGCAGTGAAGACGACAGGCTAGTCTACGAGCAGTACTTC	CASSEDDRLVYEQYF
TRBJ2-3	TRBD2	TRBV28	.	16	TGTGCCAGCAGTTTCCGACACGGGAGGGGCCCAGATACGCAGTATTTT	CASSFRHGRGPDTQYF
TRBJ2-1	TRBD2	TRBV2	.	17	TGTGCCAGCAATCAAATTAGCGGGGGGTACCTTAGAAATGAGCAGTTCTTC	CASNQISGGYLRNEQFF
TRBJ2-5	TRBD2	TRBV7-9	.	16	TGTGCCAGCAGCTTGGGGACTAGCGGGGCGCAAGAGACCCAGTACTTC	CASSLGTSGAQETQYF
TRBJ2-3	TRBD2	TRBV7-2	.	16	TGTGCCAGCAGCTTGACCGGACTAGCGGGGGCAGATACGCAGTATTTT	CASSLTGLAGADTQYF
TRBJ1-5	TRBD1	TRBV5-1	.	15	TGCGCCAGCAGCAGTGGACAGGGGGTCAATCAGCCCCAGCATTTT	CASSSGQGVNQPQHF
TRBJ2-1	.	TRBV25-1	.	13	TGTGCCAGCAGTGAATCCAGATCCAATGAGCAGTTCTTC	CASSESRSNEQFF
TRBJ1-5	TRBD1	TRBV5-4	.	16	TGTGCCAGCAGCTTTCAGGGGGCTTGGAGCAATCAGCCCCAGCATTTT	CASSFQGAWSNQPQHF
TRBJ2-7	TRBD1	TRBV15	many	15	TGTGCCACCAGCACCCGACAGGGGGATGGCTACGAGCAGTACTTC	CATSTRQGDGYEQYF
TRBJ2-5	TRBD1	TRBV2	.	17	TGTGCCAGCATTCTACGGCTCCGGGACAGGGCCAAAGAGACCCAGTACTTC	CASILRLRDRAKETQYF
TRBJ2-7	TRBD2	TRBV4-2	.	15	TGTGCCAGCAGCCCATCCAGCGCTAGCGGCTACGAGCAGTACTTC	CASSPSSASGYEQYF
TRBJ1-2	TRBD1	TRBV11-2	.	15	TGTGCCAGCAGCAACGGGACAGGGGCCAACTATGGCTACACCTTC	CASSNGTGANYGYTF
TRBJ2-1	TRBD2	TRBV6-5	once	14	TGTGCCAGCAGACTATCCGGGACTAGTGGTGAGCAGTTCTTC	CASRLSGTSGEQFF